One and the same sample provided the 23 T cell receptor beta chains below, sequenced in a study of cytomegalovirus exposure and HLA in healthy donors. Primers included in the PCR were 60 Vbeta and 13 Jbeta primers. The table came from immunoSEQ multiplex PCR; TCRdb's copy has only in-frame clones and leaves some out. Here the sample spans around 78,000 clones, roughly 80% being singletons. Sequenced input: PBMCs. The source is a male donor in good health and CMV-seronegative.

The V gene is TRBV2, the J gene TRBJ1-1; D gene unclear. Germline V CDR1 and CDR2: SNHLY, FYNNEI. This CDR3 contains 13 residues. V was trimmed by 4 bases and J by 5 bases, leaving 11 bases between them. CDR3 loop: CASSVVEGTEAFF. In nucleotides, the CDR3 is TGTGCCAGCAGTGTCGTGGAGGGAACTGAAGCTTTCTTT.

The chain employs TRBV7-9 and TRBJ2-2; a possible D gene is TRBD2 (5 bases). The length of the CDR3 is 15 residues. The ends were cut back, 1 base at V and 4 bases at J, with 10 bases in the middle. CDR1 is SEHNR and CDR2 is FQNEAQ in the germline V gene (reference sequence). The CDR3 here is CASSLGGMSTGELFF. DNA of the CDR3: TGTGCCAGCAGCTTAGGAGGGATGAGCACCGGGGAGCTGTTTTTT.

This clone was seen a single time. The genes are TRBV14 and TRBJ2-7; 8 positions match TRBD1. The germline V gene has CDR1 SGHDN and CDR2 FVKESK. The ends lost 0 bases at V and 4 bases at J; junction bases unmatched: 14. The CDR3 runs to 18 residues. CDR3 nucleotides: TGTGCCAGCAGCCAAGATCTGCTGGCAAGGACAGGGAAGTACGAGCAGTACTTC. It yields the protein CASSQDLLARTGKYEQYF.

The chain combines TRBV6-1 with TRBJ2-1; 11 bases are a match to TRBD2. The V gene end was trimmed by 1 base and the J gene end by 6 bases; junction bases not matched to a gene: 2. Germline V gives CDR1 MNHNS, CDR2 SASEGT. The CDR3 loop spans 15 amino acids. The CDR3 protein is CASSEGTSGFNEQFF. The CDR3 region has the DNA TGTGCCAGCAGTGAAGGGACTAGCGGGTTCAATGAGCAGTTCTTC.

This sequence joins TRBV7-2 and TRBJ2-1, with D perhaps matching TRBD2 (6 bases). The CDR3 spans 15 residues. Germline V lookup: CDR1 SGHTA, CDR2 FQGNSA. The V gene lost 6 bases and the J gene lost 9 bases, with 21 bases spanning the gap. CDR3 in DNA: TGTGCCAGCAGGTTCGCGGGAAGTCATACGAGTGAGCAGTTCTTC. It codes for CASRFAGSHTSEQFF.

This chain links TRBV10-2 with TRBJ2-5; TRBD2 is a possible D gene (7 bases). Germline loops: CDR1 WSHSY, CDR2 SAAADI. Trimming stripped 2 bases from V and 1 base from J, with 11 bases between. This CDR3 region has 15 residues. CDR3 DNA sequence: TGCGCCAGCAGTGAGACGGGGGGCCTCCAAGAGACCCAGTACTTC. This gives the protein CASSETGGLQETQYF.

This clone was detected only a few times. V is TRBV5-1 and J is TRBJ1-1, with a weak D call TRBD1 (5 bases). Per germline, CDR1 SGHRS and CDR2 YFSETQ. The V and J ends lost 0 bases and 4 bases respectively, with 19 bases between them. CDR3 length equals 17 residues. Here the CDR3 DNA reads TGCGCCAGCAGCTTGGCTTTGACAGTCGTCCCGAGCACTGAAGCTTTCTTT. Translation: CASSLALTVVPSTEAFF.

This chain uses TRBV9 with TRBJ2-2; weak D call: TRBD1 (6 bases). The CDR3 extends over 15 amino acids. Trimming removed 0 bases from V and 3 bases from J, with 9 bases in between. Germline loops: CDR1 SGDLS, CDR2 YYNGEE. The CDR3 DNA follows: TGTGCCAGCAGCGTAGGGTGGGGGCACACCGGGGAGCTGTTTTTT. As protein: CASSVGWGHTGELFF.

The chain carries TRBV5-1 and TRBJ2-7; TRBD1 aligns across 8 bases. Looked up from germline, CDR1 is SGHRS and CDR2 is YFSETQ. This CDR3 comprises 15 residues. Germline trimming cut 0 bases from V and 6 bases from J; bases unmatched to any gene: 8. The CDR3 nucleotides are TGCGCCAGCAGCTTGGCGTGGACAGGGATCTCCGAGCAGTACTTC. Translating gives CASSLAWTGISEQYF.

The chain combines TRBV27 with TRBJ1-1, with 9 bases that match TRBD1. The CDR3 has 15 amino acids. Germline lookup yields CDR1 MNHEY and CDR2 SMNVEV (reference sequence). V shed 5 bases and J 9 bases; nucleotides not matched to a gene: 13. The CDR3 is CASSRPGTGSAQAFF. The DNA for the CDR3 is TGTGCCAGCAGTCGACCCGGGACAGGGTCGGCTCAAGCTTTCTTT.

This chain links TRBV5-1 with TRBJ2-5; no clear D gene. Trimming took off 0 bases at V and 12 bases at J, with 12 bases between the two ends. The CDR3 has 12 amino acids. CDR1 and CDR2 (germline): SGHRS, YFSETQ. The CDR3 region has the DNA TGCGCCAGCAGCTTGGGTGCTAGAGAGAAGTACTTC. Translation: CASSLGAREKYF.

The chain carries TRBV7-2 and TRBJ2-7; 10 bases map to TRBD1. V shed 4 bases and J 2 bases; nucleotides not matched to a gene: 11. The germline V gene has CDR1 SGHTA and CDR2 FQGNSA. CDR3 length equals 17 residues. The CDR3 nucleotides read TGTGCCAGCAGCTCGCCTGGGGGGACAGGGGCCGCCTACGAGCAGTACTTC. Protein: CASSSPGGTGAAYEQYF.

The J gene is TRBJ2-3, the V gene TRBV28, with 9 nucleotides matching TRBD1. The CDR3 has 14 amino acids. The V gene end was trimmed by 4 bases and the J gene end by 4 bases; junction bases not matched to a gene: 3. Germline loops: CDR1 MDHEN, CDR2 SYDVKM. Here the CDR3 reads CASSWTGVPDTQYF. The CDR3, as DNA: TGTGCCAGCAGTTGGACAGGGGTCCCAGATACGCAGTATTTT.

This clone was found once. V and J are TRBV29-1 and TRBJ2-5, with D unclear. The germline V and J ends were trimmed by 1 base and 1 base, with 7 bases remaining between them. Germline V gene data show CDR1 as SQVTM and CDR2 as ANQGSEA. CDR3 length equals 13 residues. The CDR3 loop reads CSVEGGSQETQYF. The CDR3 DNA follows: TGCAGCGTTGAAGGTGGCAGCCAAGAGACCCAGTACTTC.

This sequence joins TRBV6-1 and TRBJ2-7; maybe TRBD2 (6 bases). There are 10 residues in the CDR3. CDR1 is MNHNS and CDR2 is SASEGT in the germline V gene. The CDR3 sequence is CAGGEYEQYF. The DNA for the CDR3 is TGTGCGGGCGGGGAATACGAGCAGTACTTC.

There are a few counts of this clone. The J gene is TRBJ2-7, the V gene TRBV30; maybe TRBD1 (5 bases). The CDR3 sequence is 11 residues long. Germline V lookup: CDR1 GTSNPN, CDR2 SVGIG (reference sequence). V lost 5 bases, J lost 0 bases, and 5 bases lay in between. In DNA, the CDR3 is TGTGCCTGGGGACACTCCTACGAGCAGTACTTC. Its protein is CAWGHSYEQYF.

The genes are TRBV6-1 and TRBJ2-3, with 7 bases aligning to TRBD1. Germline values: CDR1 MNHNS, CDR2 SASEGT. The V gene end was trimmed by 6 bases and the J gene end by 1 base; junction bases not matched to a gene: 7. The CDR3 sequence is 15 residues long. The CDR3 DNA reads TGTGCCAGCAGCCAGGACAGGAGCGGCACAGATACGCAGTATTTT. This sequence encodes CASSQDRSGTDTQYF.

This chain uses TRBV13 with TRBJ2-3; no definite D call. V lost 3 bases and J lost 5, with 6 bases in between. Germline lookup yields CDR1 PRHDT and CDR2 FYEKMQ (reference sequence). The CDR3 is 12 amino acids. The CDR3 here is CASSFLGDTQYF. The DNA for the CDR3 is TGTGCCAGCAGCTTCCTCGGAGATACGCAGTATTTT.

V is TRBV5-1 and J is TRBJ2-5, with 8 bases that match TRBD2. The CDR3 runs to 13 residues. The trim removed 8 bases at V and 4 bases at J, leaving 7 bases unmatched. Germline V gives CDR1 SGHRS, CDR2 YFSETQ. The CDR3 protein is CASGSGSAETQYF. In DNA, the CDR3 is TGCGCCAGTGGGAGCGGGAGTGCAGAGACCCAGTACTTC.

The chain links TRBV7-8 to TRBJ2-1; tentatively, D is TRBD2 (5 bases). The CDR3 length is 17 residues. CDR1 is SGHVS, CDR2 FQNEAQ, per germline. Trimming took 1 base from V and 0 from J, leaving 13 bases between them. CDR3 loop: CASSLGRYSSSYNEQFF. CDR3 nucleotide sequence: TGTGCCAGCAGCTTAGGGAGGTACTCCAGCTCCTACAATGAGCAGTTCTTC.

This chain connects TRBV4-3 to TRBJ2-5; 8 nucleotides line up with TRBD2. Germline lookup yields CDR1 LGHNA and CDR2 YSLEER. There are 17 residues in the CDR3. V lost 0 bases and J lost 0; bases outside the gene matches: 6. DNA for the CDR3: TGCGCCAGCAGCCAAGATGTGGGCGGGGGGTACCAAGAGACCCAGTACTTC. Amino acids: CASSQDVGGGYQETQYF.

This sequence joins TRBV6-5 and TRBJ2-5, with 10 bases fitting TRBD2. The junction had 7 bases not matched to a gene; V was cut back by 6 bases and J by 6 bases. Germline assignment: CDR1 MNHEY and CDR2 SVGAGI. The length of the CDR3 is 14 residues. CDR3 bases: TGTGCCAGCAGACCGGGACTAGCGATAAAGACCCAGTACTTC. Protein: CASRPGLAIKTQYF.

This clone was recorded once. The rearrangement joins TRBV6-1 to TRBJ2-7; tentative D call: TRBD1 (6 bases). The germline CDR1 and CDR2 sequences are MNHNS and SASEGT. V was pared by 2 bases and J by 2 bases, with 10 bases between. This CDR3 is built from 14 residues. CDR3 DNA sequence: TGTGCCAGCAGTGAACTTGGGGGCCCCTACGAGCAGTACTTC. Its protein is CASSELGGPYEQYF.